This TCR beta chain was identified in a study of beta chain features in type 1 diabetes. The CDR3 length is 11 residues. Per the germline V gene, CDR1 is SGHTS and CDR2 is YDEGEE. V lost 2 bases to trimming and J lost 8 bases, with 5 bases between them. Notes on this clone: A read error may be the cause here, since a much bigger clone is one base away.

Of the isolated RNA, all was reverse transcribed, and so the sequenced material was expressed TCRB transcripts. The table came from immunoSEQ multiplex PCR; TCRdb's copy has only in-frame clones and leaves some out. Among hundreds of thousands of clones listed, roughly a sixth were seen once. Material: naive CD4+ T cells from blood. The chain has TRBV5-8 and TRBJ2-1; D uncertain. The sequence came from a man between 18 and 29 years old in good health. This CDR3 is CASSFYYEQFF. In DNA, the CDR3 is TGTGCCAGCAGCTTTTACTATGAGCAGTTCTTC. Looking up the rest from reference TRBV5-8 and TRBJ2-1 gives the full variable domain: EAGVTQSPTHLIKTRGQQATLRCSPISGHTSVYWYQQALGLGLQFLLWYDEGEERNRGNFPPRFSGRQFPNYSSELNVNALELEDSALYLCASSFYYEQFFGPGTRLTVL.